Listed here are 14 T cell receptor beta chains from one sample, sequenced in a study of blood T cell repertoires in COVID-19. Here immunoSEQ multiplex PCR was the method, and the copy in TCRdb shows in-frame clones only, minus some. The data show 48,000 or so clones, 90% seen once. Sequenced: peripheral blood. All receptors derive from a human donor in a cohort sampled during active COVID-19.

The chain uses TRBV12-1 and TRBJ2-7; TRBD2 was called by the table and not checked on the DNA. TRBV12-1 constitutes a pseudogene. The CDR3 is made up of 14 amino acids. In DNA, the CDR3 is TGTGCCAGCAGCTTTGGCGGGGATACCTACGAGCAGTACTTC. Translated: CASSFGGDTYEQYF.

The genes are TRBV29-1 and TRBJ2-3; D is unresolved. V dropped 4 bases and J dropped 0 bases, with 11 bases sitting between them. The CDR3 is made up of 14 amino acids. Per the germline V gene, CDR1 is SQVTM and CDR2 is ANQGSEA. In nucleotides, the CDR3 is TGCAGCGTTGTACATTTTGCTAGCACAGATACGCAGTATTTT. Protein sequence: CSVVHFASTDTQYF.

This chain connects TRBV7-3 to TRBJ2-5; D not certain. CDR1 is SGHTA, CDR2 FQGTGA, per germline. Trimming removed 2 bases at V and 2 bases at J, with 12 bases between. The CDR3 runs 15 residues. The CDR3 nucleotides are TGTGCCAGCAGCTTATATCCCCAAGCGCAAGAGACCCAGTACTTC. Translated, it gives CASSLYPQAQETQYF.

This chain joins TRBV5-5 and TRBJ1-5, with TRBD1 matching 8 bases. V shed 4 bases, J shed 6 bases, and the junction held 12 bases outside the gene matches. The CDR3 spans 16 residues. Germline V gene data show CDR1 as SGHKS and CDR2 as YYEKEE (reference sequence). CDR3 sequence: CASSTSDRGGGQPQHF. CDR3 DNA: TGTGCCAGCAGCACCTCTGACAGGGGCGGGGGTCAGCCCCAGCATTTT.

This chain uses TRBV6-1 with TRBJ2-7; the match to TRBD1 covers 8 bases. This CDR3 region has 14 residues. Per the germline V gene, CDR1 is MNHNS and CDR2 is SASEGT. V dropped 2 bases and J dropped 2; count of bases not matched to a gene: 2. The CDR3: CASSEQGATYEQYF. DNA of the CDR3: TGTGCCAGCAGTGAACAGGGGGCCACCTACGAGCAGTACTTC.

The V gene is TRBV6-1, the J gene TRBJ2-1; 16 nucleotides match TRBD2. The germline CDR1 and CDR2 sequences are MNHNS and SASEGT. The CDR3 totals 19 residues. Unmatched junction bases numbered 15, after V lost 4 bases and J lost 9 bases. Written as DNA, the CDR3 is TGTGCCAGCAGTGCCCAGGGACTAGCGGGAGGGCCAAGGTTCCTTGAGCAGTTCTTC. Protein: CASSAQGLAGGPRFLEQFF.

The chain carries TRBV27 and TRBJ2-5; 9 positions match TRBD2. Trimming took 2 bases from V and 1 from J; bases not matched to a gene: 2. The V gene's germline CDR1 is MNHEY and CDR2 SMNVEV (reference sequence). This CDR3 is 15 amino acids long. Here the CDR3 reads CASSLAGGPQETQYF. The CDR3 bases are TGTGCCAGCAGTTTAGCGGGAGGGCCCCAAGAGACCCAGTACTTC.

The sample holds a few counts of this clone. This chain links TRBV3-1 (or the pseudogene TRBV3-2) with TRBJ2-2; 8 nucleotides agree with TRBD2. From germline, CDR1 is LGHDT and CDR2 YNNKEL (reference sequence). The CDR3 runs 14 residues. V dropped 11 bases and J dropped 4; count of bases not matched to a gene: 9. The CDR3 loop is CAEREREPTGELFF. The CDR3 bases are TGTGCCGAAAGAGAGCGGGAGCCCACCGGGGAGCTGTTTTTT.

This clone occurred a few times. The chain carries TRBV2 and TRBJ2-7, with D perhaps TRBD2 (5 bases). CDR3 size: 15 residues. Germline CDR1 is SNHLY and CDR2 is FYNNEI. The V end lost 1 base, the J end lost 2 bases, and 12 bases lay between the germline ends. CDR3 coding DNA: TGTGCCAGCAGTGAAGAATACGGGCGGGCCTACGAGCAGTACTTC. Amino acid sequence: CASSEEYGRAYEQYF. The entire variable domain, with the rest obtained from reference TRBV2 and TRBJ2-7, is as follows: EPEVTQTPSHQVTQMGQEVILRCVPISNHLYFYWYRQILGQKVEFLVSFYNNEISEKSEIFDDQFSVERPDGSNFTLKIRSTKLEDSAMYFCASSEEYGRAYEQYFGPGTRLTVT.

This clone was found once. This chain connects TRBV7-8 to TRBJ2-1; TRBD2 matches at 8 bases. After removal of 1 base from V and 9 bases from J, the junction contained 5 bases not matched to a gene. Germline V lookup: CDR1 SGHVS, CDR2 FQNEAQ. The CDR3 consists of 14 residues. The CDR3 coding sequence is TGTGCCAGCAGCTTAGAGGGTCGGGAGGGTGAGCAGTTCTTC. It translates to CASSLEGREGEQFF.

This chain links TRBV9 with TRBJ2-1, with no clear D. Germline-derived CDR1 and CDR2 are SGDLS and YYNGEE. CDR3 length: 11 residues. Trimming removed 4 bases from V and 5 bases from J, with 4 bases in between. CDR3 residues: CASSRDNEQFF. CDR3 bases: TGTGCCAGCAGCCGGGACAATGAGCAGTTCTTC. Variable domain in full (rest from reference TRBV9 and TRBJ2-1): DSGVTQTPKHLITATGQRVTLRCSPRSGDLSVYWYQQSLDQGLQFLIQYYNGEERAKGNILERFSAQQFPDLHSELNLSSLELGDSALYFCASSRDNEQFFGPGTRLTVL.

This clone is judged medium-sized (0.01 to 0.1%). V gene TRBV11-2 combines with J gene TRBJ2-2; 7 bases agree with TRBD2. CDR3 size: 17 residues. Germline V gene lookup returns CDR1 SGHAT and CDR2 FQNNGV. V trimming: 7 bases; J trimming: 2 bases; junction bases outside the gene matches: 13. CDR3 nucleotide sequence: TGTGCCAGCACCCGTACTCCGGGACTAACAAACACCGGGGAGCTGTTTTTT. Amino acid sequence: CASTRTPGLTNTGELFF.

The rearrangement joins TRBV11-2 to TRBJ2-5; 8 bases match TRBD2. CDR1 and CDR2 (germline): SGHAT, FQNNGV. This CDR3 region has 17 residues. Germline trimming cut 1 base from V and 4 bases from J; bases unmatched to any gene: 11. The CDR3 is CASSLAKAGGLRETQYF. CDR3 sequence (DNA): TGTGCCAGCAGCTTAGCTAAGGCGGGAGGACTCAGAGAGACCCAGTACTTC.

V usage is TRBV29-1 and J usage is TRBJ1-1, with a weak D call TRBD1 (6 bases). The CDR3 contains 14 residues. CDR1 is SQVTM, CDR2 ANQGSEA, per germline. V was shortened by 1 base and J by 1 base, with 10 bases between the two germline ends. The chain's CDR3 is CSVEGPGQNTEAFF. Written as DNA, the CDR3 is TGCAGCGTTGAAGGTCCGGGACAGAACACTGAAGCTTTCTTT.